This T cell receptor (beta chain) came from a study of Tregs in tolerant kidney transplant recipients (dated by TCRdb to the late 2010s). Context from the whole study: The study used TCRbeta sequencing to identify donor-specific regulatory T cells before combined kidney and bone marrow transplantation, then tracked those cells after transplant. Study-wide findings and limitations: In tolerant patients, donor-specific Tregs expanded more than Tregs overall, which suggests antigen-driven rather than nonspecific expansion. Because the PCR primers were changed over time for some patients, nucleotide-level comparison could not be performed across the samples from those patients. Biological reproducibility was not directly addressed, though technical replication error appeared minimal. The study was limited by small patient numbers, and the findings need validation in larger populations and under other immunosuppression protocols. The most biologically relevant and donor-specific TCRbeta repertoire appeared to be identified by expanding Tregs with activated donor B cells.

For CDR1 and CDR2, the germline V gene (reference sequence) lists SGHNT and YYREEE. The CDR3 starts with the cysteine, ends with the phenylalanine, and has 17 residues. Solely the CDR3 DNA is kept, with 51 bases framed from the first base. Trimming removed 0 bases from V and 3 bases from J; the gene matches leave 9 bases unexplained. A remark on this clone: Its antigen remains undetermined. No much larger clone exists at a distance of one base, and base qualities are not known.

The transplants used related donors with nonmyeloablative bone marrow transplantation, and mixed chimerism in the human trials was transient. Unstimulated Tregs (CD4+CD25+CD127-), CD4+ non-Tregs (CD4+CD25-), CD4 and CD8 cells were FACS-sorted from thawed PBMCs. Patients were 4 combined kidney and bone marrow transplant recipients from the ITN036ST trial, and only these trial subjects had samples available. Healthy control blood was processed by Ficoll density gradient to PBMCs and cryopreserved; patient PBMCs were collected before and after transplant. Genomic DNA was extracted from sorted cells with the QIAGEN DNeasy Blood and Tissue Kit for TCRbeta CDR3 sequencing. High-throughput TCRbeta CDR3 sequencing, which included PCR amplification with bias correction and internal controls, was done commercially through immunoSEQ. Processing in the source paper ran as follows. A unique productive TCRbeta sequence was defined by the CDR3 nucleotide sequence when primers matched, and otherwise by the CDR3 amino acid sequence together with the Vbeta and Jbeta genes. As a correction for sorting error, sequences shared between sorted populations at a frequency ratio of 2:1 or less were discarded, and the remaining shared sequences were assigned to the higher population. A sequence counted as donor-reactive if, in CFSE-low cells, the sequence had a frequency of at least 0.01% and was expanded at least 5-fold compared with unstimulated cells. Repertoire divergence was quantified by Jensen-Shannon divergence using the top 100 TCRbeta sequences ranked by frequency. For any sample with multiple sequencing runs, sorting error was corrected in each run separately before the runs were pooled. This immuneACCESS table, as held by TCRdb, lists in-frame sequences with V and J called but not all clones. Of the missing ones, under half trace to an unresolved V gene in checked studies; the others have no known cause. That table is the source of V, J and clone size, and D and trimming were worked out from the DNA. The sample records tens of thousands of clones, roughly 93% of which are singletons. The top ten clones comprise 1.5% to 2% of the sample.

The receptor was derived from a human patient who received a combined kidney and bone marrow transplant. Following transplantation, T cells from the graft donor may be among those present. Sample: CD4+ T cells from blood (PBMCs), taken 12 months after the transplant. Rearrangement joined TRBV5-4 to TRBJ2-7; 10 of the junction bases match TRBD2. This receptor carries the CDR3 CASSLVVAGGHVYEQYF. The DNA sequence is TGTGCCAGCAGCTTGGTGGTAGCGGGAGGCCACGTCTACGAGCAGTACTTC.